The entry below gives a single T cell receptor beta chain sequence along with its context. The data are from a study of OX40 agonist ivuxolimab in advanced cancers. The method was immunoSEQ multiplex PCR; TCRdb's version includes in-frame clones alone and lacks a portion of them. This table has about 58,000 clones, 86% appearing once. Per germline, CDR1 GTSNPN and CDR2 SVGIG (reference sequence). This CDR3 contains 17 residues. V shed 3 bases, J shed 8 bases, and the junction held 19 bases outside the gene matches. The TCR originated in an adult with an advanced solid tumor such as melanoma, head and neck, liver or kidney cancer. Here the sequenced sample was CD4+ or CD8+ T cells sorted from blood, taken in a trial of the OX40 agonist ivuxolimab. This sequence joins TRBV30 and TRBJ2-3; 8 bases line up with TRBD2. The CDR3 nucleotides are TGTGCCTGGAGCGAGCCCGGACTAGCAGCCCCTCATGGTACGCAGTATTTT. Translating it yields CAWSEPGLAAPHGTQYF.